The 3 T cell receptor beta chains below were found in one sample sequenced in a study of T cell responses to AZD1222 COVID-19 vaccine (dated by TCRdb to the early 2020s). Library prep was done by the immunoSEQ multiplex PCR assay. TCRdb mirrors the immuneACCESS table, restricted to in-frame sequences. Some clones are absent from its copies; in checked studies, under half trace to an unresolved V gene, and the reason for the others is unknown. Across this sample there are about 120,000 clones, with roughly 87% seen only once. The ten largest clones take up 2.6% of the sample. Per the publication, the time point label means: about 28 days (+/-7) after the second vaccine dose. This sample comprised peripheral blood, obtained 28 days after the second AZD1222 dose. The receptor source for this set is an adult who received the AZD1222 COVID-19 vaccine.

This rearrangement joins TRBV5-1 to TRBJ2-3; D is tentatively TRBD1 or TRBD2 (6 bases each). The V gene's germline CDR1 is SGHRS and CDR2 YFSETQ. This CDR3 has 16 amino acids. Trimming removed 5 bases at V and 2 bases at J, with 18 bases between. In nucleotides, the CDR3 is TGCGCCAGCAGTTTGAGTGAGGGGGGTAACACAGATACGCAGTATTTT. Translating it yields CASSLSEGGNTDTQYF.

This chain uses TRBV4-3 with TRBJ2-5, with 10 positions matching TRBD2. The trim removed 0 bases at V and 2 bases at J, leaving 12 bases unmatched. The CDR3 covers 19 residues. The germline gives CDR1 LGHNA, CDR2 YSLEER. The CDR3 region has the DNA TGCGCCAGCAGCCAAGATCTGGTACTAGCGGGGACAGAACAAGAGACCCAGTACTTC. This sequence encodes CASSQDLVLAGTEQETQYF.

This clone came up once. The V and J genes are TRBV5-1 and TRBJ2-2; D not certain. Germline V gives CDR1 SGHRS, CDR2 YFSETQ. V was clipped by 5 bases and J by 2 bases, with 7 bases between them. This CDR3 region has 13 residues. The CDR3 DNA sequence: TGCGCCAGCAGGGCGGTTAACACCGGGGAGCTGTTTTTT. Translation: CASRAVNTGELFF.